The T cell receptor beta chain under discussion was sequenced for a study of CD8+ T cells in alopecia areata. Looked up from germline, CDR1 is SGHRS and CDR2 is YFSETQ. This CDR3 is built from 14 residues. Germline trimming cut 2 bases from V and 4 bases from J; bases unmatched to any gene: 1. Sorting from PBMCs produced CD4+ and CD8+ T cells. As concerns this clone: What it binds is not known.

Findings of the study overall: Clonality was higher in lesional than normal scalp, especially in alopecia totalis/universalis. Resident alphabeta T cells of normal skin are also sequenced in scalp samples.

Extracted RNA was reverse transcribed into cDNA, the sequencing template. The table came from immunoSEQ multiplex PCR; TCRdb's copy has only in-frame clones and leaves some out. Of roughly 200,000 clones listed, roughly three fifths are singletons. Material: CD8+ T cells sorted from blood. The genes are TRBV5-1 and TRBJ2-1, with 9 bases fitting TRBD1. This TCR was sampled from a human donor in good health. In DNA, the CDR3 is TGCGCCAGCAGCTTCGGGACAGGGTACAATGAGCAGTTCTTC. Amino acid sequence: CASSFGTGYNEQFF.